This T cell receptor (beta chain) was documented in a study of CD8+ T cells in alopecia areata. The sequencing template was cDNA reverse transcribed from extracted RNA. The assay was immunoSEQ multiplex PCR, and TCRdb's table has in-frame clones only and misses some. Seen here are 37,000 or so clones, around half observed once, and the top ten hold around 1.8%. Sorting separated CD25+CD127- cells from the CD4+ cells of 4 to 6 patients. Regarding the study as a whole: Lesional scalp, especially alopecia totalis/universalis, showed higher clonality than normal scalp.

Note on this clone: Its target is not known.

V dropped 4 bases and J dropped 0 bases, with 10 bases sitting between them. Germline CDR1 is MNHEY and CDR2 is SMNVEV (reference sequence). CDR3 size: 15 residues. The TCR comes from a human donor with alopecia areata. The gene calls are TRBV27 and TRBJ2-1; D is unclear. Specimen: CD4+ Tregs sorted from blood. The CDR3 DNA reads TGTGCCAGCAGTTGGAAAAGGGTCTCCTACAATGAGCAGTTCTTC. This translates into CASSWKRVSYNEQFF.